This entry lists 5 T cell receptor beta chains sequenced from one sample in a study of cytomegalovirus exposure and HLA in healthy donors. Here immunoSEQ multiplex PCR was the method, and the copy in TCRdb shows in-frame clones only, minus some. The table has roughly 150,000 clones, around nine tenths seen once; the top ten hold approximately 8.7%. Material: PBMCs. The receptors were gathered from a man aged 18 to 30 in good health and CMV-seropositive.

The J gene is TRBJ2-2, the V gene TRBV5-4; 7 bases agree with TRBD1. CDR1 is SGHNT, CDR2 YYREEE, per germline (reference sequence). After removal of 1 base from V and 3 bases from J, the junction contained 6 bases not matched to a gene. CDR3 size: 16 residues. The CDR3 sequence is CASSLPGTAYTGELFF. CDR3 nucleotides: TGTGCCAGCAGCTTGCCCGGGACAGCATACACCGGGGAGCTGTTTTTT.

J is TRBJ2-7 and V is TRBV6-5, with D unclear. This CDR3 comprises 14 residues. The V end lost 8 bases, the J end lost 2 bases, and 16 bases lay between the germline ends. Germline V gene data show CDR1 as MNHEY and CDR2 as SVGAGI. The CDR3 DNA is TGTGCCAGCTCCCGGCAGGTATACCCCTACGAGCAGTACTTC. As protein: CASSRQVYPYEQYF.

V and J are TRBV7-3 and TRBJ2-1; 8 bases match TRBD2. The trim removed 5 bases at V and 3 bases at J, leaving 6 bases unmatched. Germline V CDR1 and CDR2: SGHTA, FQGTGA. This CDR3 contains 15 residues. For the CDR3, the DNA is TGTGCCAGCAGCCCGCCGGGACTAGGCTACAATGAGCAGTTCTTC. It translates to CASSPPGLGYNEQFF.

The chain couples TRBV4-2 to TRBJ2-1; D perhaps matches TRBD1 (5 bases). CDR1 and CDR2 (germline): LGHNA, YNFKEQ. Trimming left V 6 bases short and J 0 bases short, with 9 bases between. The CDR3 spans 14 residues. In DNA form, the CDR3 reads TGTGCCAGCAGAGGAACAGGCTCCTACAATGAGCAGTTCTTC. Encoded protein: CASRGTGSYNEQFF.

To note about this clone: The same CDR3 can be traced to other DNA sequences in this sample. The gene calls are TRBV5-4 and TRBJ2-5, with TRBD2 matching 7 bases. The V segment lost 3 bases and the J segment 1 base; nucleotides outside the gene matches: 0. Germline V gives CDR1 SGHNT, CDR2 YYREEE (reference sequence). The CDR3 totals 13 residues. As DNA, the CDR3 is TGTGCCAGCAGCTCGGGGGGCCAAGAGACCCAGTACTTC. The encoded protein is CASSSGGQETQYF.